This T cell receptor beta chain derives from a study of shared clonotypes between healthy human individuals. V lost 8 bases and J 3 bases, leaving 16 bases between the germline ends. The germline CDR1 and CDR2 sequences are SGHNT and YENEEA. This CDR3 region has 15 residues. It was at deep level that the assay was run. The unsorted PBMC replicate PCRs were performed with approximately 330 ng DNA, tens of thousands of T cell genomes. Original processing methods: ImmunoSEQ yielded junction-only sequences lacking quality scores, so filtering differed. Using immunoSEQ multiplex PCR, the repertoire was profiled, and TCRdb retains in-frame clones only, with some absent. The DNA gave D and trimming, while V, J and clone size come from that table. The profile covers about 480,000 clones, with 79% appearing a single time and over 10% taken by the ten largest.

Sequenced input: PBMCs. This clonotype originated in a woman aged 40-49 years in good health. Some clones in this sample may be carry-over from other donors' samples. The chain couples TRBV11-3 to TRBJ2-2, with D perhaps given as TRBD1 or TRBD2 (6 bases each). The CDR3 region is CASHSGGGHTGELFF. The CDR3 bases are TGTGCCAGCCACAGCGGAGGGGGGCACACCGGGGAGCTGTTTTTT.